The 24 T cell receptor beta chains listed next were all sequenced from one sample in a study of vaccination effects on CD4 cells after COVID-19. Their antigens are not known. The data were produced by immunoSEQ multiplex PCR, yet TCRdb's version contains in-frame clones alone and is incomplete. The data contain tens of thousands of clones, 70% to 80% of them singletons. Subsequent to a culture period of about nine days, CD4+ T cells were isolated. Source: CD4+ T cells from PBMCs cultured without peptide, taken before COVID-19 vaccination. The receptors come from a human donor who had a prior SARS-CoV-2 infection.

The CDR3 DNA sequence: TGTGCCAGCAGATGGGGTCAAGAGACCCAGTACTTC. Translation: CASRWGQETQYF. V usage is TRBV2 and J usage is TRBJ2-5; no clear D. Germline V gene lookup returns CDR1 SNHLY and CDR2 FYNNEI. V lost 6 bases and J 2 bases, leaving 7 bases between the germline ends. The CDR3 covers 12 residues.

This chain joins TRBV6-2 or TRBV6-3 and TRBJ2-3, with D uncertain. V lost 4 bases and J lost 0, with 5 bases in between. Germline lookup yields CDR1 MNHEY and CDR2 SVGEGT. This CDR3 has 13 residues. CDR3 in DNA: TGTGCCAGCAGTTTTTACAGCACAGATACGCAGTATTTT. Residues: CASSFYSTDTQYF.

The J gene is TRBJ2-1, the V gene TRBV5-4; 8 bases fit TRBD2. This CDR3 has 16 residues. Germline CDR1 is SGHNT and CDR2 is YYREEE (reference sequence). After removal of 3 bases from V and 4 bases from J, the junction contained 9 bases not matched to a gene. CDR3 nucleotides: TGTGCCAGCAGCTCCGGCGGGGGGCGGGGGTACAATGAGCAGTTCTTC. It is translated as CASSSGGGRGYNEQFF.

The chain couples TRBV18 to TRBJ1-1, with TRBD1 matching 7 bases. Germline V gene data show CDR1 as KGHSH and CDR2 as LQKENI. V shed 6 bases and J 4 bases; nucleotides not matched to a gene: 8. The CDR3 totals 14 residues. The CDR3 region is CASSPRTGPTEAFF. CDR3 coding DNA: TGTGCCAGCTCTCCCCGGACAGGTCCCACTGAAGCTTTCTTT.

The rearrangement joins TRBV7-9 to TRBJ1-2; D is unclear. V dropped 0 bases and J dropped 4 bases, with 9 bases sitting between them. This CDR3 has 14 residues. CDR1 is SEHNR, CDR2 FQNEAQ, per germline (reference sequence). The CDR3 sequence is CASSLATAPYGYTF. In DNA form, the CDR3 reads TGTGCCAGCAGCTTAGCAACAGCTCCCTATGGCTACACCTTC.

CDR3 loop: CASSYFSTGTNTEAFF. The CDR3 bases are TGTGCCAGCAGTTACTTTTCGACAGGGACGAACACTGAAGCTTTCTTT. V usage is TRBV6-5 and J usage is TRBJ1-1; 7 nucleotides match TRBD1. CDR1 and CDR2 (germline): MNHEY, SVGAGI. CDR3 length: 16 residues. V was pared by 1 base and J by 1 base, with 6 bases of the junction left unmatched.

This chain links TRBV6-5 with TRBJ2-7, with 7 bases that match TRBD2. There are 14 residues in the CDR3. CDR1 and CDR2 (germline): MNHEY, SVGAGI. With 6 bases clipped from V and 5 bases from J, the junction kept 10 bases outside the gene matches. This CDR3 reads CASRTAGVSHEQYF. The DNA for the CDR3 is TGTGCCAGCAGAACCGCGGGGGTTTCCCACGAGCAGTACTTC.

J is TRBJ2-5 and V is TRBV5-4, with 9 bases fitting TRBD2. The CDR3 has 15 residues. In germline, CDR1 is SGHNT, CDR2 YYREEE (reference sequence). V lost 1 base and J lost 2; bases outside the gene matches: 3. DNA of the CDR3: TGTGCCAGCAGCTTGAGTCTAGCGGGACAAGAGACCCAGTACTTC. This translates into CASSLSLAGQETQYF.

V is TRBV19 and J is TRBJ1-1, with D possibly being TRBD1 (6 bases). Germline V lookup: CDR1 LNHDA, CDR2 SQIVND (reference sequence). This CDR3 has 13 amino acids. Trimming stripped 3 bases from V and 3 bases from J, with 8 bases between. Written as DNA, the CDR3 is TGTGCCAGTAGTATTTACAGGGACACTGAAGCTTTCTTT. As protein: CASSIYRDTEAFF.

The V call is TRBV7-9, the J call TRBJ2-6; D gene unclear. Germline CDR1 and CDR2: SEHNR and FQNEAQ (reference sequence). Trimming left V 4 bases short and J 0 bases short, with 19 bases between. This CDR3 comprises 19 residues. The CDR3 reads CASSSFPGWRHSGANVLTF. The CDR3 DNA reads as TGTGCCAGCAGCTCTTTCCCCGGATGGCGACACTCTGGGGCCAACGTCCTGACTTTC.

This clone was seen once. The DNA is left out, because the CDR3 cannot be placed on it with certainty; the CDR3 is given as TCRdb lists it. The V gene is TRBV21-1, the J gene TRBJ2-7; the tabulated D call, TRBD1, remains unverified against the DNA. TRBV21-1 is deemed a pseudogene. The CDR3 extends over 18 residues, inclusive of both ends. The CDR3 sequence: CASSKVGTGAGGSYEQYF.

The chain employs TRBV30 and TRBJ1-5; D not resolved. There are 13 residues in the CDR3. Germline CDR1 is GTSNPN and CDR2 is SVGIG (reference sequence). The V end lost 0 bases, the J end lost 7 bases, and 10 bases lay between the germline ends. Here the CDR3 DNA reads TGTGCCTGGAGTGTACAAGAGAGCCAGCCCCAGCATTTT. Protein product: CAWSVQESQPQHF.

This chain joins TRBV5-1 and TRBJ1-6, with a tentative D call TRBD1 (6 bases). Germline V gene sequence: CDR1 SGHRS, CDR2 YFSETQ. This CDR3 region has 17 residues. Trimming cost V 5 bases and J 7 bases, with 22 bases left between them. As DNA, the CDR3 is TGCGCCAGCAGACCGACCAGGGGAGGCACAGAGAATTCACCCCTCCACTTT. Amino acid sequence: CASRPTRGGTENSPLHF.

The chain joins TRBV6-2 or TRBV6-3 to TRBJ2-5, with a weak D call TRBD2 (5 bases). The CDR3 loop spans 18 amino acids. V lost 4 bases and J 1 base, leaving 22 bases between the germline ends. The germline gives CDR1 MNHEY, CDR2 SVGEGT. This chain's CDR3 is CASSSTHIAFTSQETQYF. DNA for the CDR3: TGTGCCAGCAGTTCAACCCATATAGCGTTCACTTCCCAAGAGACCCAGTACTTC.

The chain joins TRBV7-2 to TRBJ2-3; 12 nucleotides align to TRBD2. This CDR3 has 19 residues. Germline CDR1 SGHTA, CDR2 FQGNSA. V shed 5 bases and J 2 bases; nucleotides not matched to a gene: 14. CDR3 sequence (DNA): TGTGCCAGCAGCCATCACTCCCGACGACTAGCGGGGGACACAGATACGCAGTATTTT. Its translation is CASSHHSRRLAGDTDTQYF.

This clone appeared a few times. The genes are TRBV3-1 (or the pseudogene TRBV3-2) and TRBJ2-5, with D uncertain. The germline V gene has CDR1 LGHDT and CDR2 YNNKEL (reference sequence). The CDR3 has 12 amino acids. Trimming pared 5 bases from V and 5 bases from J, leaving 9 bases between. The CDR3 loop reads CASSGRRETQYF. CDR3 DNA sequence: TGTGCCAGCAGCGGCCGAAGGGAGACCCAGTACTTC.

On this clone: The junction and the germline gene differ at one end; a read error may be behind it. The V call is TRBV28, the J call TRBJ2-1, with 12 positions matching TRBD2. CDR1 and CDR2 from the germline V gene are MDHEN and SYDVKM. This CDR3 spans 15 amino acids. The CDR3 is CASSLRGLAGSTRVF. CDR3 DNA sequence: TGTGCCAGCAGTTTACGGGGACTAGCGGGCTCAACCAGGGTCTTC. Using reference TRBV28 and TRBJ2-1 for the parts outside the CDR3, the full variable domain is DVKVTQSSRYLVKRTGEKVFLECVQDMDHENMFWYRQDPGLGLRLIYFSYDVKMKEKGDIPEGYSVSREKKERFSLILESASTNQTSMYLCASSLRGLAGSTRVFGPGTRLTVL.

This clone came up a few times. V usage is TRBV5-1 and J usage is TRBJ1-1; TRBD1 aligns across 8 bases. Germline loops: CDR1 SGHRS, CDR2 YFSETQ. Germline trimming cut 4 bases from V and 2 bases from J; bases unmatched to any gene: 19. The CDR3 has 19 residues. The DNA for the CDR3 is TGCGCCAGCAGCCCAACAGGGGGAGGGACTCAATTTGTTAACACTGAAGCTTTCTTT. Amino acid sequence: CASSPTGGGTQFVNTEAFF.

This chain connects TRBV13 to TRBJ2-3, with D possibly TRBD2 on 5 matching bases. Trimming removed 6 bases from V and 0 bases from J, with 19 bases in between. Germline V gene data show CDR1 as PRHDT and CDR2 as FYEKMQ (reference sequence). This CDR3 region has 17 residues. CDR3 residues: CASSFLRAGGSTDTQYF. The CDR3 DNA reads TGTGCCAGCAGTTTTCTACGCGCAGGAGGTAGCACAGATACGCAGTATTTT.

This clone occurred once. The rearrangement uses TRBV7-9 and TRBJ2-1; 11 bases line up with TRBD2. With V trimmed by 5 bases and J by 0 bases, 12 bases remained unmatched. CDR3 size: 19 residues. In germline, CDR1 is SEHNR, CDR2 FQNEAQ (reference sequence). CDR3 in amino acids: CASSVSLAGGLSSYNEQFF. For the CDR3, the DNA is TGTGCCAGCAGCGTCTCTCTAGCGGGGGGCCTAAGCTCCTACAATGAGCAGTTCTTC.

The chain uses TRBV7-9 and TRBJ2-7, with TRBD1 matching 11 bases. From germline, CDR1 is SEHNR and CDR2 FQNEAQ (reference sequence). V shed 4 bases, J shed 5 bases, and the junction held 7 bases outside the gene matches. CDR3 length: 15 amino acids. The CDR3 loop is CASSSGQGAVDEQYF. The DNA of the CDR3 is TGTGCCAGCAGCTCCGGACAGGGGGCCGTAGACGAGCAGTACTTC.

CDR3: CASSLWTGNGYTF. DNA of the CDR3: TGTGCCAGCAGCTTATGGACAGGGAACGGCTACACCTTC. The V gene is TRBV7-2, the J gene TRBJ1-2, with 8 bases that match TRBD1. Germline V gives CDR1 SGHTA, CDR2 FQGNSA. V was clipped by 2 bases and J by 8 bases; unmatched bases: 4. There are 13 residues in the CDR3. Using reference TRBV7-2 and TRBJ1-2 for the parts outside the CDR3, the full variable domain is GAGVSQSPSNKVTEKGKDVELRCDPISGHTALYWYRQSLGQGLEFLIYFQGNSAPDKSGLPSDRFSAERTGGSVSTLTIQRTQQEDSAVYLCASSLWTGNGYTFGSGTRLTVV.

This rearrangement joins TRBV7-3 to TRBJ2-7; 9 bases are shared with TRBD1. CDR1 and CDR2 (germline): SGHTA, FQGTGA. The ends lost 5 bases at V and 6 bases at J; junction bases unmatched: 11. The CDR3 totals 15 residues. The CDR3: CASSLGGQGSSEQYF. The CDR3 coding sequence is TGTGCCAGCAGCCTAGGGGGACAGGGCTCGTCCGAGCAGTACTTC.

The chain is built from TRBV5-1 and TRBJ2-1; possible D gene TRBD1, 5 bases. Germline V gene lookup returns CDR1 SGHRS and CDR2 YFSETQ. V lost 1 base and J 5 bases, leaving 16 bases between the germline ends. The CDR3 is made up of 16 amino acids. The CDR3 DNA follows: TGCGCCAGCAGCTTGCCAGGAAGGGGAACAAACAATGAGCAGTTCTTC. Translating gives CASSLPGRGTNNEQFF.